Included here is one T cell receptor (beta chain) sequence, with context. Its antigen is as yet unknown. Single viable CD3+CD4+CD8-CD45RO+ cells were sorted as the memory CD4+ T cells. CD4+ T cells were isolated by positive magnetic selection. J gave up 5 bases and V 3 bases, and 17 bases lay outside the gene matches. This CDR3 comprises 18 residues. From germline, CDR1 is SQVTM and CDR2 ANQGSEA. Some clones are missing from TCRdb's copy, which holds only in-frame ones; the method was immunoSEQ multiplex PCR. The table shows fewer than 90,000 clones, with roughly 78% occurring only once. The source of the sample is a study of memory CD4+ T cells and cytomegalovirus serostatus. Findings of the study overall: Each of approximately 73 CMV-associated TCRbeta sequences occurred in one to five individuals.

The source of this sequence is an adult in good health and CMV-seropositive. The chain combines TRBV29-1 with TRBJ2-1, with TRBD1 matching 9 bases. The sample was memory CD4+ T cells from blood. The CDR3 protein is CSVDRQGDRGVLHNEQFF. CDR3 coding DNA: TGCAGCGTTGATCGACAGGGGGATAGGGGTGTCCTGCACAATGAGCAGTTCTTC.